The 27 T cell receptor beta chains in this list originate from one sample, sequenced in a study of blood T cells in healthy people across ages (dated by TCRdb to the mid-2010s). Library creation used 5' RACE. The sample was run on an Illumina HiSeq 2500. The second PCR ran for roughly 6 to 11 cycles and used a J-beta primer mix along with a sample-barcoded 5' primer. In TCRdb, the public reads were trimmed at Q25 with fastp and aligned with MiXCR, with productive beta chains retained. Records with the same CDR3 protein are collapsed into one entry carrying the most frequent genes and DNA. The sample table contains approximately 830,000 distinct CDR3 sequences; only one count was recorded for approximately 59% of them. The ten largest clones capture 25% to 35% of the sample. The source material was blood. These receptors were collected from a young man in good health.

The V call is TRBV15, the J call TRBJ2-1; D perhaps matches TRBD2 (6 bases). The CDR3 is made up of 17 amino acids. Germline V lookup: CDR1 LNHNV, CDR2 YYDKDF (reference sequence). V lost 3 bases and J 1 base, leaving 16 bases between the germline ends. The CDR3 is CATSRSLGTVSYNEQFF. In nucleotides, the CDR3 is TGTGCCACCAGCAGGAGTCTCGGGACTGTATCCTACAATGAGCAGTTCTTC.

The J gene is TRBJ1-6, the V gene TRBV6-5, with 8 bases aligning to TRBD1. This CDR3 has 13 amino acids. The V gene end was trimmed by 7 bases and the J gene end by 7 bases; junction bases not matched to a gene: 3. CDR1 and CDR2 from the germline V gene are MNHEY and SVGAGI. The CDR3 here is CASTRQGNSPLHF. Written as DNA, the CDR3 is TGTGCCAGCACCCGACAGGGGAATTCACCCCTCCACTTT.

The V call is TRBV4-2, the J call TRBJ2-5, with 7 bases identical to TRBD2. This CDR3 has 16 amino acids. In germline, CDR1 is LGHNA, CDR2 YNFKEQ. V lost 0 bases and J lost 11; bases outside the gene matches: 15. The CDR3 DNA sequence: TGTGCCAGCAGCCAAGATCACAGCGGGGATTACAATGAGCAGTACTTC. Protein sequence: CASSQDHSGDYNEQYF.

The chain has TRBV4-2 and TRBJ2-1, with 9 positions matching TRBD2. With V trimmed by 3 bases and J by 5 bases, 5 bases remained unmatched. CDR3 length equals 15 residues. Germline V gives CDR1 LGHNA, CDR2 YNFKEQ. Written as DNA, the CDR3 is TGTGCCAGCAGCCAGAAGCGGGGGGATCACAATGAGCAGTTCTTC. Protein: CASSQKRGDHNEQFF.

This chain's CDR3 is CASSQVGRADGYTF. CDR3 in DNA: TGTGCCAGCAGCCAAGTCGGCAGGGCGGACGGCTACACCTTC. This rearrangement joins TRBV14 to TRBJ1-2; maybe TRBD1 (5 bases). The CDR3 contains 14 residues. Per the germline V gene, CDR1 is SGHDN and CDR2 is FVKESK. The V gene lost 1 base and the J gene lost 8 bases, with 14 bases spanning the gap.

The chain joins TRBV29-1 to TRBJ2-2, with 8 bases fitting TRBD2. The germline gives CDR1 SQVTM, CDR2 ANQGSEA. This CDR3 has 13 residues. The junction had 5 bases not matched to a gene; V was cut back by 7 bases and J by 4 bases. The CDR3 bases are TGCAGCGGAGGGACTAGTTCCACCGGGGAGCTGTTTTTT. Translating gives CSGGTSSTGELFF.

This clonotype was found once. As DNA, the CDR3 is TGTGCTAGTGGTCAAAATCAGCCCCAGCATTTT. Amino acids: CASGQNQPQHF. The chain has TRBV12-5 and TRBJ1-5; D is unclear. Germline loops: CDR1 LGHNT, CDR2 FRNRAP. The V and J ends lost 5 bases and 4 bases respectively, with 3 bases between them. CDR3 length equals 11 residues.

This clonotype is a singleton in its sample. The J gene is TRBJ2-5, the V gene TRBV15, with 7 bases identical to TRBD2. Germline assignment: CDR1 LNHNV and CDR2 YYDKDF (reference sequence). The CDR3 extends over 13 amino acids. Germline trimming cut 5 bases from V and 11 bases from J; bases unmatched to any gene: 11. The CDR3: CATSLGGWNEQYF. The CDR3 DNA follows: TGTGCCACCAGCCTGGGGGGGTGGAATGAGCAGTACTTC. The complete variable domain, with remaining parts taken from reference TRBV15 and TRBJ2-5, reads DAMVIQNPRYQVTQFGKPVTLSCSQTLNHNVMYWYQQKSSQAPKLLFHYYDKDFNNEADTPDNFQSRRPNTSFCFLDIRSPGLGDTAMYLCATSLGGWNEQYFGPGTRLLVL.

V gene TRBV4-3 combines with J gene TRBJ2-5; TRBD1 aligns across 10 bases. Matching the DNA end better, TRBJ2-7 makes the J call doubtful. There are 15 residues in the CDR3. Germline V gives CDR1 LGHNA, CDR2 YSLEER. CDR3 region: CASSQGDRGFDEQYF. The CDR3 nucleotides read TGCGCCAGCAGCCAAGGGGACAGGGGATTCGACGAGCAGTACTTC.

The chain recombines TRBV6-2 or TRBV6-3 with TRBJ2-5, with D hard to call. Germline CDR1 is MNHEY and CDR2 is SVGEGT. With 7 bases removed from V and 11 bases from J, the gap between germline ends came to 20 bases. The CDR3 length is 13 residues. The CDR3 spells CASMATLVNGQYF. The CDR3 DNA is TGTGCCAGCATGGCGACGCTAGTGAACGGGCAGTACTTC.

This sequence joins TRBV5-6 and TRBJ1-5; no clear D gene. The CDR3 covers 15 residues. CDR1 is SGHDT, CDR2 YYEEEE, per germline. V shed 1 base and J shed 0 bases, with 8 bases lying between them. CDR3 loop: CASSLLRNSNQPQHF. CDR3 nucleotide sequence: TGTGCCAGCAGCTTGTTGAGGAATAGCAATCAGCCCCAGCATTTT.

This clonotype was detected only a few times. This chain links TRBV7-2 with TRBJ2-2; no reliable D call. Trimming cost V 9 bases and J 0 bases, with 17 bases left between them. Germline loops: CDR1 SGHTA, CDR2 FQGNSA. The CDR3 is 16 residues long. CDR3 sequence reads: CASSRSVGANTGELFF. Here the CDR3 DNA reads TGTGCCAGTAGCCGAAGTGTGGGCGCGAACACCGGGGAGCTGTTTTTT.

This clonotype was counted between two and nine times. V usage is TRBV5-1 and J usage is TRBJ2-7; a possible D gene is TRBD1 (5 bases). The germline gives CDR1 SGHRS, CDR2 YFSETQ. The CDR3 has 14 amino acids. The germline V and J ends were trimmed by 0 bases and 6 bases, with 13 bases remaining between them. CDR3 protein: CASSLVIDGAEQYF. In nucleotides, the CDR3 is TGCGCCAGCAGCTTGGTCATTGATGGGGCCGAGCAGTACTTC.

This chain uses TRBV20-1 with TRBJ2-2, with D perhaps matching TRBD1 (6 bases). This CDR3 comprises 14 residues. Germline CDR1 reads DFQATT; CDR2 reads SNEGSKA (reference sequence). Trimming took 3 bases from V and 5 from J, leaving 13 bases between them. The CDR3 loop is CSASQGGITGELFF. CDR3 nucleotide sequence: TGCAGTGCTAGTCAAGGGGGAATAACCGGGGAGCTGTTTTTT.

This clonotype showed up just a few times. The chain links TRBV6-5 to TRBJ1-2, with 9 bases that match TRBD1. Trimming cost V 2 bases and J 2 bases; bases outside gene matches: 6. Germline CDR1 and CDR2: MNHEY and SVGAGI. The CDR3 extends over 16 amino acids. Written as DNA, the CDR3 is TGTGCCAGCAGTTACCTGAGGACAGGGGCCAACTATGGCTACACCTTC. Amino acid sequence: CASSYLRTGANYGYTF.

Comment on this clonotype: A read error may produce the germline difference seen at one junction end. The chain employs TRBV7-2 and TRBJ2-1; D uncertain. Germline values: CDR1 SGHTA, CDR2 FQGNSA. The CDR3 is made up of 15 amino acids. The CDR3 here is CVSSLGSPKGDEQFF. As DNA, the CDR3 is TGTGTCAGCAGCTTAGGGTCCCCGAAAGGCGATGAGCAGTTCTTC.

The rearrangement links TRBV9 to TRBJ2-4, with D uncertain. Judging by the DNA end, TRBJ2-7 fits better; the J call may be wrong. Germline lookup yields CDR1 SGDLS and CDR2 YYNGEE. The CDR3 is made up of 15 amino acids. CDR3 DNA sequence: TGTGCCAGCAGCGAGGGAACATTTGGCCCCTGCGAGCAGTACTTC. Translation: CASSEGTFGPCEQYF.

On this clonotype: A read error may produce the germline difference seen at one junction end. The chain has TRBV4-2 and TRBJ1-2; TRBD1 matches at 7 bases. Germline V gene lookup returns CDR1 LGHNA and CDR2 YNFKEQ. The CDR3 sequence is 18 residues long. The CDR3 sequence is CACSQADRDSLRSYGYTF. The CDR3 bases are TGTGCCTGCAGCCAAGCAGACCGGGACAGCCTCAGGAGCTATGGCTACACCTTC.

This clonotype was counted a few times. This rearrangement joins TRBV28 to TRBJ2-2; D unresolved. Germline V lookup: CDR1 MDHEN, CDR2 SYDVKM. Trimming shortened V by 3 bases and J by 9 bases, and 5 bases separated the two germline ends. This CDR3 region has 11 residues. DNA for the CDR3: TGTGCCAGCAGTTTGGTCCGGGAGCTGTTTTTT. As protein: CASSLVRELFF.

This clonotype has just a few counts. The chain has TRBV15 and TRBJ2-7; 9 bases are a match to TRBD1. V was pared by 3 bases and J by 2 bases, with 2 bases of the junction left unmatched. Germline loops: CDR1 LNHNV, CDR2 YYDKDF (reference sequence). The CDR3 length is 14 residues. CDR3: CATSSRQGAYEQYF. The CDR3 region has the DNA TGTGCCACCAGCAGTCGACAGGGGGCCTACGAGCAGTACTTC.

This chain links TRBV5-1 with TRBJ2-3; the match to TRBD2 covers 7 bases. V shed 0 bases and J 5 bases; nucleotides not matched to a gene: 6. This CDR3 spans 15 amino acids. CDR1 and CDR2 (germline): SGHRS, YFSETQ. The CDR3 coding sequence is TGCGCCAGCAGCTTGGACGCGGGGGTGATAGATACGCAGTATTTT. Translated, it gives CASSLDAGVIDTQYF.

This rearrangement joins TRBV7-9 to TRBJ2-5; 7 bases are a match to TRBD2. This CDR3 has 18 residues. Germline CDR1 reads SEHNR; CDR2 reads FQNEAQ (reference sequence). The V and J ends lost 1 base and 1 base, in that order; junction bases with no gene match: 12. The CDR3 sequence: CASSLGATSLGLQETQYF. The CDR3 DNA is TGTGCCAGCAGCTTAGGGGCGACTAGCCTTGGACTCCAAGAGACCCAGTACTTC.

A word on this clonotype: Germline and junction disagree at one end, which may indicate a read error. Written as DNA, the CDR3 is TGTGCTAGCAACGAAATCTCCTACAATGAGCAGTTCTTC. The encoded protein is CASNEISYNEQFF. The V gene is TRBV11-1, the J gene TRBJ2-1, with D unclear. Germline values: CDR1 SGHAT, CDR2 FQDESV (reference sequence). The CDR3 runs 13 residues.

This clonotype was seen only a few times. V and J are TRBV27 and TRBJ2-3; TRBD1 matches 10 bases. The CDR3 covers 14 residues. CDR1 is MNHEY, CDR2 SMNVEV, per germline (reference sequence). The V gene end was trimmed by 6 bases and the J gene end by 5 bases; junction bases not matched to a gene: 5. The CDR3: CASSDDRGQDTQYF. The CDR3 DNA follows: TGTGCCAGCAGCGATGACAGGGGGCAAGATACGCAGTATTTT.

The chain combines TRBV13 with TRBJ2-3, with D tentatively TRBD2 (5 bases). Germline CDR1 is PRHDT and CDR2 is FYEKMQ (reference sequence). Trimming took off 4 bases at V and 1 base at J, with 12 bases between the two ends. The CDR3 is 15 residues long. CDR3 sequence: CASSSPLGRTDTQYF. In DNA form, the CDR3 reads TGTGCCAGCAGCTCACCACTAGGACGCACAGATACGCAGTATTTT.

V and J are TRBV9 and TRBJ1-5; TRBD1 matches at 7 bases. The V gene's germline CDR1 is SGDLS and CDR2 YYNGEE. V shed 4 bases and J 3 bases; nucleotides not matched to a gene: 4. This CDR3 is built from 14 residues. In DNA form, the CDR3 reads TGTGCCAGCAGCCCGGGACAGACCAATCAGCCCCAGCATTTT. This codes for CASSPGQTNQPQHF. Based on the CDR3 plus reference TRBV9 and TRBJ1-5, the full variable domain is DSGVTQTPKHLITATGQRVTLRCSPRSGDLSVYWYQQSLDQGLQFLIQYYNGEERAKGNILERFSAQQFPDLHSELNLSSLELGDSALYFCASSPGQTNQPQHFGDGTRLSIL.

The V call is TRBV28, the J call TRBJ1-1; D is uncertain. The CDR3 runs 13 residues. Germline assignment: CDR1 MDHEN and CDR2 SYDVKM. V dropped 2 bases and J dropped 3 bases, with 7 bases sitting between them. The chain's CDR3 is CASSLGLYTEAFF. In DNA, the CDR3 is TGTGCCAGCAGTTTAGGGCTTTACACTGAAGCTTTCTTT.